Reported below is one T cell receptor beta chain. What it recognizes is unknown. The CDR3 is made up of 14 amino acids. V was clipped by 8 bases and J by 4 bases; unmatched bases: 4. Germline-derived CDR1 and CDR2 are SNHLY and FYNNEI. These data are taken from a study of cytomegalovirus exposure and HLA in healthy donors. General study results and limits: The study put about 180 TCR beta chains on its list as cytomegalovirus-associated.

Produced via immunoSEQ multiplex PCR; TCRdb's table is partial and in-frame only. The profile shows some 170,000 clones, around 86% of them singletons. J is TRBJ2-2 and V is TRBV2, with 10 bases identical to TRBD1. This TCR came from a man aged 18 to 30 in good health and CMV-seropositive. Source material: PBMCs. This chain's CDR3 is CASSRQGATGELFF. DNA for the CDR3: TGTGCCAGCTCGAGACAGGGGGCCACCGGGGAGCTGTTTTTT.